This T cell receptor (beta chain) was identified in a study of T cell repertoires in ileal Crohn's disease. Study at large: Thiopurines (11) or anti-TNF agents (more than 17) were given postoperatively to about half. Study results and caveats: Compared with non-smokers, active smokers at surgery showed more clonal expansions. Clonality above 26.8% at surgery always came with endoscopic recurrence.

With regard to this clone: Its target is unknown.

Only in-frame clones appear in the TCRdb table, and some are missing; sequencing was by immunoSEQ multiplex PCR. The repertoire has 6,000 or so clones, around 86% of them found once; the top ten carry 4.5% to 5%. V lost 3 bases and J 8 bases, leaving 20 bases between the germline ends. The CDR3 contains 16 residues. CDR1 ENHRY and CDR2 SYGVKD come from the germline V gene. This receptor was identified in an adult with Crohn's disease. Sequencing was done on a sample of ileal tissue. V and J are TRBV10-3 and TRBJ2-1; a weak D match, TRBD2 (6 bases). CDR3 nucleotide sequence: TGTGCCATCAGTGAATTCGGGGCGGGAACAGGAGATGAGCAGTTCTTC. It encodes CAISEFGAGTGDEQFF.